This T cell receptor beta chain was sequenced in a study of CD8+ T cells in alopecia areata. Germline V CDR1 and CDR2: SGHRS, YFSETQ. The CDR3 sequence is 11 residues long. J lost 9 bases, V lost 4 bases, and 3 bases had no gene match. As the sequencing template, cDNA was produced by extracting RNA and reverse transcribing it. Assay: immunoSEQ multiplex PCR; the TCRdb copy retains only in-frame clones and omits some. Among about 200,000 clones listed, about 56% were seen once. The TCR comes from a human donor in good health. The rearrangement joins TRBV5-1 to TRBJ1-1; 7 nucleotides align to TRBD1. Sequencing was performed on CD8+ T cells sorted from blood. CDR3 protein: CASSADRQAFF. The CDR3 DNA reads as TGCGCCAGCAGCGCGGACAGGCAAGCTTTCTTT. The full variable domain, completed using reference TRBV5-1 and TRBJ1-1, is KAGVTQTPRYLIKTRGQQVTLSCSPISGHRSVSWYQQTPGQGLQFLFEYFSETQRNKGNFPGRFSGRQFSNSRSEMNVSTLELGDSALYLCASSADRQAFFGQGTRLTVV.